The present TCR beta chain was sequenced within a study of neoadjuvant anti-PD-1 for oral cavity cancer. Study-level findings and limits: Pretreatment Treg/Th17 ratio correlated inversely with post-treatment tumor clonality.

As to time point: after neoadjuvant nivolumab, at surgical resection. These newly diagnosed stage II-IVA oral cavity squamous cell carcinoma patients had no prior systemic or radiation treatment. Survey sequencing of tumors mostly used around 5 ug DNA, two replicates. TCRdb's copy holds only in-frame clones and misses some; the assay was immunoSEQ multiplex PCR. The sample lists 14,000 to 15,000 clones, under 40% occurring once. This clone was observed a few times. Its cognate antigen is unknown. Germline CDR1 LNHDA, CDR2 SQIVND (reference sequence). V lost 5 bases to trimming and J lost 7 bases; unmatched junction nucleotides: 6. The CDR3 loop spans 14 amino acids.

The source is a person between 40 and 80 years old with oral cavity squamous cell carcinoma. V gene TRBV19 combines with J gene TRBJ1-5; 9 bases line up with TRBD1. This specimen was tumor tissue, taken after nivolumab (anti-PD-1) treatment. In DNA form, the CDR3 reads TGTGCCAGTAGTCAAGACAGGGGGTGGCAGCCCCAGCATTTT. It codes for CASSQDRGWQPQHF.